This T cell receptor beta chain was identified in a study of human T cells and chemical hapten exposure (dated by TCRdb to the early 2020s). Regarding the research as a whole: For sensitization, 2% DPC in acetone was applied to a 2 cm by 2 cm area of upper inner arm skin. Throughout the approximately 25-week study period, patients were also given weekly therapeutic DPC doses on the scalp. Patch tests used Finn chambers with 0.01% DPC on the upper back, scored after 6 days by International Contact Dermatitis Research Group standards. Alopecia areata with under or over 50% scalp involvement, alopecia totalis and alopecia universalis were represented in the patient cohort, which was mostly female. Libraries were pooled for sequencing, and variation in per-sample TCR yields was attributed mainly to small differences in library volumes within the pool. In alopecia patients, the study followed how the peripheral blood TCR repertoire changed in vivo over primary and secondary sensitization to diphenylcyclopropenone (DPC), a hapten. Blood samples were taken from patients before sensitization (week 0) and at 2, 6 and about 24 weeks after DPC sensitization. Around 30 alopecia patients provided blood for TCR sequencing at one to four time points (pre-sensitization, 2, 6 and 24 weeks). Both TCR alpha and TCR beta chains were sequenced from each blood RNA sample.

About this clonotype itself: Its antigen target is currently unknown. No quality values exist for individual bases; no much larger clone is one base distant.

Deletion took 0 bases off V and 5 bases off J, with a span of 8 bases between the germline ends. According to the germline V gene (reference sequence), CDR1 reads GTSNPN and CDR2 reads SVGIG. There are 13 amino acids in the CDR3, from cysteine to phenylalanine inclusive. The retained sequence is limited to the CDR3, 39 bases, with the frame set at the first base. The time point label of this sample denotes: patch test 1, 2 weeks after DPC sensitization. The sample's treatment or condition label, in plain terms: therapeutic diphenylcyclopropenone sensitization with weekly scalp DPC. Unfractionated whole blood was collected in Tempus Blood RNA tubes, and total RNA was extracted from that blood. Blood at each patch-test visit was drawn before the patch test was applied. Patients were considered eligible if aged 18 to 70, diagnosed with alopecia and deemed suitable for DPC therapy, and patients were excluded if pregnant.

Library preparation was by RACE. The sequencing machine was a NextSeq 500. During library preparation, unique molecular identifiers were attached to individual cDNA molecules so that TCRs could be counted in a quantitative, reproducible way. As for the authors' bioinformatics: The median number of TCRs per sample was 85,000 to 100,000, ranging from about 20,000 to 750,000. The Decombinator software suite was used to annotate the V, J and CDR3 of the TCR reads. To make PS versus PT1 abundance plots, every sample was subsampled to the same number of TCRs (28,000). TCRs were defined as expanded if absent before sensitization and observed at least eight times at the 2-week time point. TCRdb reran the public reads through fastp at Q25 and MiXCR, keeping productive beta chains. Here each entry gathers all rows of one CDR3 protein and keeps the most common genes and DNA. None of the V and J calls come from the authors' own analysis; TCRdb made them. Across this sample there are 42,000 or so distinct CDR3 sequences, with around 3.8% seen only once. The ten top clones hold roughly 24% of the sample.

General findings and caveats noted by the study authors: After repeated subsampling, the strength of the expansion versus patch-test correlation and the threshold at which it became significant changed. No change with DPC sensitization was found in the number of TCRs above 1 in 1000 frequency, and no evidence of global repertoire structure alterations was found. Patch test score was positively correlated with the number of PT1 expanded TCRs, with significance at thresholds 8, 16 and 32 but not at 4. Expanded TCRs formed significantly more large CDR3 similarity clusters than pre-sensitization or healthy control sets, consistent with antigen-driven responses. Alopecia, a presumed autoimmune disease, was present in all patients, so the immune response of the patients might differ from that of healthy individuals.

The sequence is built from TRBV30 and TRBJ2-4; the D gene cannot be named for sure. Sequencing used whole blood, obtained in connection with sensitization to the hapten diphenylcyclopropenone (DPC). The receptor's source is a man in his fifties or sixties with alopecia areata. Some clones in this sample may be carry-over from other donors' samples. The DNA sequence follows: TGTGCCTGGAGTGTAGGAGATCAAAACATTCAGTACTTC. Its translation reads: CAWSVGDQNIQYF.